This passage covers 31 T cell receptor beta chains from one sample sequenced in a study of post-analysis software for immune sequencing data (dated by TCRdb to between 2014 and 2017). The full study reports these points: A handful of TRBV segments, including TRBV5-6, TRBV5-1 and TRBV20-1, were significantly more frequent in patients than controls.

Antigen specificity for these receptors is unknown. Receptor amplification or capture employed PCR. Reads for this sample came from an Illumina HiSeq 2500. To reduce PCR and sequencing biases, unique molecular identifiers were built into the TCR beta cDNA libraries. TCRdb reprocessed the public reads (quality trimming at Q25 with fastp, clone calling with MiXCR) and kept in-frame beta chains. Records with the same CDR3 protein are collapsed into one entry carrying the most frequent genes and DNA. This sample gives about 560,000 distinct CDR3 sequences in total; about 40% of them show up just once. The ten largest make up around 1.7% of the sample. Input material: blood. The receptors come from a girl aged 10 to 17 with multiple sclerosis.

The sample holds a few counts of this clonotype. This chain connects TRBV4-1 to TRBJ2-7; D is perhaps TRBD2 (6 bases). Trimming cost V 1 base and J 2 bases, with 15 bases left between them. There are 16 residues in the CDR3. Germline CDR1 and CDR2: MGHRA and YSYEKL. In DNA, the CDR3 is TGCGCCAGCAGCCAAGTCGGAGGGGTATGGACCTACGAGCAGTACTTC. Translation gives CASSQVGGVWTYEQYF.

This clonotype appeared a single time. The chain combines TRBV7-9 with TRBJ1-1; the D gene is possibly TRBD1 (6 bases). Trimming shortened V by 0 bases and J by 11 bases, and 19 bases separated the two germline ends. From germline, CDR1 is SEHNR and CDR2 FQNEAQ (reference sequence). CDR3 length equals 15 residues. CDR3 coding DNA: TGTGCCAGCAGCTTAGCGGATTCGGCCAGGGGACATGCTTTCTTT. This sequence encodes CASSLADSARGHAFF.

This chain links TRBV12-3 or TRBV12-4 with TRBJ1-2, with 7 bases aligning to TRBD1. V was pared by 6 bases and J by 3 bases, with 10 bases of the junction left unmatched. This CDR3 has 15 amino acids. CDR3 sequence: CASRPNRGWDYGYTF. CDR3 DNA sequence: TGTGCCAGCAGGCCCAACAGGGGCTGGGACTATGGCTACACCTTC.

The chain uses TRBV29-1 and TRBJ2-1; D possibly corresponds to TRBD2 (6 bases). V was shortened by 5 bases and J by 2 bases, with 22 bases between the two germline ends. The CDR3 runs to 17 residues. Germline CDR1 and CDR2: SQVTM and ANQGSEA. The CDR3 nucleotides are TGCAGCGTTCGGGGAGGAGGGATGTTTCCGACCTACAATGAGCAGTTCTTC. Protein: CSVRGGGMFPTYNEQFF.

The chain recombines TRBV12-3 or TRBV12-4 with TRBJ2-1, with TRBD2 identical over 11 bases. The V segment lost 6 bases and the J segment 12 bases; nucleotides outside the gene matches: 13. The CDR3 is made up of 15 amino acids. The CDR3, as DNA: TGTGCCAGCAGCGGTAGCGGGAGGGCCACTAGTGGGCAGTTCTTC. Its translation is CASSGSGRATSGQFF.

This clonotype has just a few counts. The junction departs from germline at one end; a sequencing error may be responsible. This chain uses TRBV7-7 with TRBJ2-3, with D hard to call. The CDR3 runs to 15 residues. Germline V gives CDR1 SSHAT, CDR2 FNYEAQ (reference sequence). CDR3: CASSLGESRADTQYF. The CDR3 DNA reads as TGTGCTAGCAGCTTAGGCGAGAGCAGAGCAGATACGCAGTATTTT. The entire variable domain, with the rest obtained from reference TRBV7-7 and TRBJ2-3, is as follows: GAGVSQSPRYKVTKRGQDVTLRCDPISSHATLYWYQQALGQGPEFLTYFNYEAQPDKSGLPSDRFSAERPEGSISTLTIQRTEQRDSAMYRCASSLGESRADTQYFGPGTRLTVL.

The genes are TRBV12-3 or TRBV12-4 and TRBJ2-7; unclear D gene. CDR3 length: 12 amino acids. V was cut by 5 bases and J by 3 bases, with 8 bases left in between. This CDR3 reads CASSPRRYEQYF. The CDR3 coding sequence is TGTGCCAGCAGTCCCCGACGCTACGAGCAGTACTTC.

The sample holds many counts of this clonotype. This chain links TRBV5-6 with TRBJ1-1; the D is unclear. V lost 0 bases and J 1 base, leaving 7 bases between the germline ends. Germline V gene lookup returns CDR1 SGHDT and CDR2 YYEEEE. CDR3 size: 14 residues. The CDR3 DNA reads TGTGCCAGCAGCTTGGGGCAGGCGAACACTGAAGCTTTCTTT. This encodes CASSLGQANTEAFF.

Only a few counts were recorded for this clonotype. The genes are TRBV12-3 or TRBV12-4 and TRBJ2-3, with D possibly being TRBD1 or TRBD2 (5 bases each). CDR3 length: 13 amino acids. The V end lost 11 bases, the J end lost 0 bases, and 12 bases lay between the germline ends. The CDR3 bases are TGTGCCCTGGGGGAACCTAGCACAGATACGCAGTATTTT. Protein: CALGEPSTDTQYF.

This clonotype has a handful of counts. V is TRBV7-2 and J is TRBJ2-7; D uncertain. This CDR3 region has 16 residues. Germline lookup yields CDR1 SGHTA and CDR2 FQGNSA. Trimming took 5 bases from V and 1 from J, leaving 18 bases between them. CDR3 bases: TGTGCCAGCAGCAACCAATTGGGCCTGACTTCCTACGAGCAGTACTTC. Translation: CASSNQLGLTSYEQYF.

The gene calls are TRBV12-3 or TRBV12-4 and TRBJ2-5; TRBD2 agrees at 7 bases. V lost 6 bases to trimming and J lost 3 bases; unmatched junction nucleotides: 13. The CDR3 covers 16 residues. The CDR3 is CASSPRGREWEETQYF. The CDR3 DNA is TGTGCCAGCAGCCCACGAGGGAGGGAGTGGGAAGAGACCCAGTACTTC.

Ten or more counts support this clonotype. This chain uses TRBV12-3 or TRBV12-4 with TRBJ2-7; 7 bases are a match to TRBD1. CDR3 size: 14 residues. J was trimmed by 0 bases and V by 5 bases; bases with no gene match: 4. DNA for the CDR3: TGTGCCAGCAGTCCCCGGGACAGCTCCTACGAGCAGTACTTC. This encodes CASSPRDSSYEQYF.

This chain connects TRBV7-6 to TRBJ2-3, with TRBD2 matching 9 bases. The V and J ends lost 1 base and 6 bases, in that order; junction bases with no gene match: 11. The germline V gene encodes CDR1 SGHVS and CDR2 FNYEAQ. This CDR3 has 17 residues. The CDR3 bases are TGTGCCAGCAGCTTAGAGCCGGGACTAGCCCTCCTTGATACGCAGTATTTT. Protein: CASSLEPGLALLDTQYF.

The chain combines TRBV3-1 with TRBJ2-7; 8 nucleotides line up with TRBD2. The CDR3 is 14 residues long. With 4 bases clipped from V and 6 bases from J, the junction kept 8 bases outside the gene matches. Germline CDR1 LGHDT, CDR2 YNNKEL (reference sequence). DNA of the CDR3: TGTGCCAGCAGCCCTTCCCGGACTAGCACCGAGCAGTACTTC. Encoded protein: CASSPSRTSTEQYF.

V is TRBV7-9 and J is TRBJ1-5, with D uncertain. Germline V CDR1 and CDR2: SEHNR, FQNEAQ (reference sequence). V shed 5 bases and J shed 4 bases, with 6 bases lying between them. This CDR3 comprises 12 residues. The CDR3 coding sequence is TGTGCCAGCAGCCACCCTAATCAGCCCCAGCATTTT. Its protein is CASSHPNQPQHF.

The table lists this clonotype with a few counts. The CDR3 DNA reads TGCGCCAGCAGTCAAGGGCCAGGAACCGGGACTAGCGGGAGAGCCCAATACAATGAGCAGTTCTTC. Its protein product is CASSQGPGTGTSGRAQYNEQFF. The chain carries TRBV10-1 and TRBJ2-1; 14 bases map to TRBD2. V lost 5 bases and J lost 4; bases outside the gene matches: 22. The germline V gene has CDR1 WNHNN and CDR2 SYGVQD (reference sequence). The length of the CDR3 is 22 residues.

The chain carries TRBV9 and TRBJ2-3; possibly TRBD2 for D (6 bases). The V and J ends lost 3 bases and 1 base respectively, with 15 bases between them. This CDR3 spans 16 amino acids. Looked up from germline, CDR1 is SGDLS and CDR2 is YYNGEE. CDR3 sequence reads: CASSEPATGGTDTQYF. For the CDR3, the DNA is TGTGCCAGCAGCGAGCCGGCGACGGGAGGCACAGATACGCAGTATTTT.

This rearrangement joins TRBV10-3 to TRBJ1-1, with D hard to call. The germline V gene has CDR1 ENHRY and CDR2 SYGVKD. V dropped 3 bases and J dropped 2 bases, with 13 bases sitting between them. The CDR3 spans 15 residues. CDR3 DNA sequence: TGTGCCATCAGTGACCCTGGGGAGGCAAACACTGAAGCTTTCTTT. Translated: CAISDPGEANTEAFF.

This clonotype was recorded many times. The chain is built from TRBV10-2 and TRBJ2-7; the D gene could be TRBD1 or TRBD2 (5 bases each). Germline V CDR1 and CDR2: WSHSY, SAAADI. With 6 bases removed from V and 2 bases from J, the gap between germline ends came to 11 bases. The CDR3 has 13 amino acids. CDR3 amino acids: CASRRDPTYEQYF. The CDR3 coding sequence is TGCGCCAGCAGACGGGACCCCACCTACGAGCAGTACTTC.

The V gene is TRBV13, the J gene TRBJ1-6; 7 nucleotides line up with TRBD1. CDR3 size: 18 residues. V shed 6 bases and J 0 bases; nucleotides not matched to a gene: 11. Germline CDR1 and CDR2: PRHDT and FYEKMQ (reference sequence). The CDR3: CASSQFTGAGSYNSPLHF. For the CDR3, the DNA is TGTGCCAGCAGTCAATTTACAGGGGCAGGCTCCTATAATTCACCCCTCCACTTT.

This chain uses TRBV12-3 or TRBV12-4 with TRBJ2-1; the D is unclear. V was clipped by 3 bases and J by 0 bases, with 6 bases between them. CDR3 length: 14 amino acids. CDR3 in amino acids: CASSFPSSYNEQFF. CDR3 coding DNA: TGTGCCAGCAGTTTCCCGAGCTCCTACAATGAGCAGTTCTTC.

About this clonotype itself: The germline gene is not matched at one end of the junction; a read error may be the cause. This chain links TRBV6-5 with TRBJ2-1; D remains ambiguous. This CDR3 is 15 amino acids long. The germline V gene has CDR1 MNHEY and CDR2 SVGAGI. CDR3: CASSYSSGRYNGQFF. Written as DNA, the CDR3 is TGTGCCAGCAGTTACTCGAGTGGCCGCTACAATGGGCAGTTCTTC.

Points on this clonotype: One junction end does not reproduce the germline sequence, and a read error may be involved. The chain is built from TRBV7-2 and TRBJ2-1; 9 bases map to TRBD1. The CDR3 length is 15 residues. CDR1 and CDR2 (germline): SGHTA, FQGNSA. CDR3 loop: CASSRDRDTYNGQFF. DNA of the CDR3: TGTGCCAGCAGCCGGGACAGGGATACGTACAATGGGCAGTTCTTC.

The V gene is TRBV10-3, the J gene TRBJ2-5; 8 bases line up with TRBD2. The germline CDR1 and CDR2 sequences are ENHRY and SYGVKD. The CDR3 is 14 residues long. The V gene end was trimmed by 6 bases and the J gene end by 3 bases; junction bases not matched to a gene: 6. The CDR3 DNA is TGTGCCATCAGCCCCGGACTAGCAGAAGAGACCCAGTACTTC. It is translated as CAISPGLAEETQYF.

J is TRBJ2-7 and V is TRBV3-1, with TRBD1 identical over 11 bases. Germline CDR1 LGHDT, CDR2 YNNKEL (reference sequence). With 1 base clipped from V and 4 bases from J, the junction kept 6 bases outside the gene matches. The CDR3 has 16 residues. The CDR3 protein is CASSQVGQGALYEQYF. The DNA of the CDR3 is TGTGCCAGCAGCCAAGTAGGACAGGGGGCGTTGTACGAGCAGTACTTC.

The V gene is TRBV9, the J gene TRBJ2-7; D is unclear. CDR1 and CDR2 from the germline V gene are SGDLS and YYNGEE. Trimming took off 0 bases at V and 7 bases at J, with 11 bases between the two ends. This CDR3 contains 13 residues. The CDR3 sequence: CASSVGRNNEQYF. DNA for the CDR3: TGTGCCAGCAGCGTAGGACGTAACAATGAGCAGTACTTC.

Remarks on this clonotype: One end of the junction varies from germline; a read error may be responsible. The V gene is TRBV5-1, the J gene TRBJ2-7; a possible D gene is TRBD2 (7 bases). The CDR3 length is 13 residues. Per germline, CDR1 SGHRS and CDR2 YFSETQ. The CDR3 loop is CANSFGGPYEQYF. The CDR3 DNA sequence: TGCGCCAACAGCTTCGGGGGGCCCTACGAGCAGTACTTC.

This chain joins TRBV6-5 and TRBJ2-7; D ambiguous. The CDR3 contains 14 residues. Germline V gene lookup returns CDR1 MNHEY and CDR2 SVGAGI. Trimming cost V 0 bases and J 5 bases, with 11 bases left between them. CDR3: CASSYSTQVHEQYF. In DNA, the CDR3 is TGTGCCAGCAGTTACTCGACCCAGGTCCACGAGCAGTACTTC.

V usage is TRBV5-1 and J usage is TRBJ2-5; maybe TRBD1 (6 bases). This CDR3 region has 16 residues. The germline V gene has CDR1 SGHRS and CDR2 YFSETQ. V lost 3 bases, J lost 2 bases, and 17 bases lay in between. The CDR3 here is CASSSPRQGHQETQYF. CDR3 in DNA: TGCGCCAGCAGCTCCCCGAGGCAGGGACATCAAGAGACCCAGTACTTC.

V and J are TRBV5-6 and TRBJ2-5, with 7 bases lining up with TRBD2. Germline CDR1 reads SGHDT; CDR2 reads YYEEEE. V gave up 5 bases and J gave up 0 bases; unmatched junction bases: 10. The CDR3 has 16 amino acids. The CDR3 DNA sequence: TGTGCCAGCAGTCCAGGGACTAACCCGTACCAAGAGACCCAGTACTTC. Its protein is CASSPGTNPYQETQYF.

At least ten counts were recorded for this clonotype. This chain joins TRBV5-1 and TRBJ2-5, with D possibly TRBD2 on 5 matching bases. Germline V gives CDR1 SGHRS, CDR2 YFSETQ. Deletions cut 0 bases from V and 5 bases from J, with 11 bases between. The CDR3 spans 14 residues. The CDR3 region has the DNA TGCGCCAGCAGCTTGGAGAGGGCGTGGGAGACCCAGTACTTC. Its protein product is CASSLERAWETQYF. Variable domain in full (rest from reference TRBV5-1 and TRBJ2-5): KAGVTQTPRYLIKTRGQQVTLSCSPISGHRSVSWYQQTPGQGLQFLFEYFSETQRNKGNFPGRFSGRQFSNSRSEMNVSTLELGDSALYLCASSLERAWETQYFGPGTRLLVL.